This TCR beta chain comes out of a study of blood T cell repertoires in COVID-19. Background on the study: COVID-19 samples collected from the United States, Italy and Spain covered acute and convalescent phases.

Some clones are missing from TCRdb's copy, which holds only in-frame ones; the method was immunoSEQ multiplex PCR. Among about 120,000 clones listed, about 74% were seen once. The CDR3 runs to 14 residues. After removal of 3 bases from V and 4 bases from J, the junction contained 2 bases not matched to a gene. Per germline, CDR1 MNHEY and CDR2 SMNVEV (reference sequence). The rearrangement links TRBV27 to TRBJ1-5, with 8 bases aligning to TRBD1. Material: peripheral blood. The TCR originated in a man in his sixties with acute or convalescent COVID-19. The chain's CDR3 is CASSFQGANQPQHF. The CDR3 region has the DNA TGTGCCAGCAGTTTCCAGGGGGCGAATCAGCCCCAGCATTTT.